This T cell receptor beta chain was recovered during a study of T cells in Graves' hyperthyroidism and ophthalmopathy. Each person with ophthalmopathy scored at least 3 on the Clinical Activity Score, reached NOSPECS grade 4 or higher, and had been ill under 3 months. PBMCs came from over 8.5 ml fresh peripheral blood. RNA transcripts were the template for amplifying TCR beta CDR3 regions. Researchers ran a first-round RT-PCR on the TCR CDR3 using the HTBI primer set. Each CDR3 protein is one row after TCRdb ran MiXCR on the multiplex PCR reads. Found here are about 640,000 distinct CDR3 sequences, about 14% of them singletons; the top ten hold around 12%. V was pared by 5 bases and J by 7 bases, with 24 bases between. This CDR3 has 18 residues. Per the germline V gene, CDR1 is MNHEY and CDR2 is SMNVEV (reference sequence).

Sequenced input: blood. V and J are TRBV27 and TRBJ1-6; TRBD1 is a possible D gene (5 bases). This clonotype originated in a woman aged 45-65 years with Graves' ophthalmopathy. The CDR3 nucleotides read TGTGCCAGCAGTCCACCCTCGACAGAACCCCTTACAAATTCACCCCTCCACTTT. Protein: CASSPPSTEPLTNSPLHF.